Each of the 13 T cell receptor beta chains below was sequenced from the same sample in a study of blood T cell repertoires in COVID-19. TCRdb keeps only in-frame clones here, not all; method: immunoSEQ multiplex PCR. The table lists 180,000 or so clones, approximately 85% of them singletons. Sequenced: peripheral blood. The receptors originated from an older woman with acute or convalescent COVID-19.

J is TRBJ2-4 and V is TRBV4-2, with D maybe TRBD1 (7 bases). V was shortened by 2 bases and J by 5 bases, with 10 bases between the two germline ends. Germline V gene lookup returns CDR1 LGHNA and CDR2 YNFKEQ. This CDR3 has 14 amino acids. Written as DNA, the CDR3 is TGTGCCAGCAGCCAACAGGGGGGAGAAAACATTCAGTACTTC. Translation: CASSQQGGENIQYF.

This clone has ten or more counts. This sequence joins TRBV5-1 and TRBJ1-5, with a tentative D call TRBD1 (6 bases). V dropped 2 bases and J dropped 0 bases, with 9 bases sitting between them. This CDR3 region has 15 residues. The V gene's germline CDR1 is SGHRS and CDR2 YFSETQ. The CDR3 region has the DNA TGCGCCAGCAGCTTAGAGGGACATAGCAATCAGCCCCAGCATTTT. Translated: CASSLEGHSNQPQHF.

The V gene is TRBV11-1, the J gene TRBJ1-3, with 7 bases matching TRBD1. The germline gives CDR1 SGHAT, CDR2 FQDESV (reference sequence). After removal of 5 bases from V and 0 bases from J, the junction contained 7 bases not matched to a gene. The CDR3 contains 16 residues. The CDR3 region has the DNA TGTGCCAGCAGCCGGGACAGAACTTCCTCTGGAAACACCATATATTTT. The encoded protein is CASSRDRTSSGNTIYF.

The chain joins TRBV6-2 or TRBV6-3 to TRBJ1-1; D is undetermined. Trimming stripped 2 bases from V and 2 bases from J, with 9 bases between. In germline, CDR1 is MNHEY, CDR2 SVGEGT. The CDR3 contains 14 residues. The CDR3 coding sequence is TGTGCCAGCAGTTACAGCGGATACAACACTGAAGCTTTCTTT. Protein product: CASSYSGYNTEAFF.

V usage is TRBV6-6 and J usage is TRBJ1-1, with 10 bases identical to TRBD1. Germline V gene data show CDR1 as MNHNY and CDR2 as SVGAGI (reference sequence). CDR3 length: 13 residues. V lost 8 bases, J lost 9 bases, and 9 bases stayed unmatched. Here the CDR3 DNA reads TGTGCCAGCGTACACACGACAGGGGGCAAAGCTTTCTTT. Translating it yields CASVHTTGGKAFF.

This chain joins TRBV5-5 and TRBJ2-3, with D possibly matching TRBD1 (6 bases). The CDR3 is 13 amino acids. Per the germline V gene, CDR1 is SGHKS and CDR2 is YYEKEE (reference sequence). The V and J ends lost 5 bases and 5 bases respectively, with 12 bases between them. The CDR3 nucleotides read TGTGCCAGCAGTCACAGGGCTAGAGATACGCAGTATTTT. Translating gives CASSHRARDTQYF.

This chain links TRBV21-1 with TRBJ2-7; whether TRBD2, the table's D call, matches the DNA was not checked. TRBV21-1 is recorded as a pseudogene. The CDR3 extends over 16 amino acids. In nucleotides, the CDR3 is TGTGCCAGCAGCGGCGGCAGGGCGGGGGCGCGGTACGAGCAGTACGTC. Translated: CASSGGRAGARYEQYV.

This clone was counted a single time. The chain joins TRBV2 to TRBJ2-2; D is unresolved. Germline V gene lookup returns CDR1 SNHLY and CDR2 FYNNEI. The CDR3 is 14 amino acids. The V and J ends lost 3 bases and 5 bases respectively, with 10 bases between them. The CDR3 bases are TGTGCCAGCAGTGACATATTCAGGACCGGGGAGCTGTTTTTT. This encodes CASSDIFRTGELFF.

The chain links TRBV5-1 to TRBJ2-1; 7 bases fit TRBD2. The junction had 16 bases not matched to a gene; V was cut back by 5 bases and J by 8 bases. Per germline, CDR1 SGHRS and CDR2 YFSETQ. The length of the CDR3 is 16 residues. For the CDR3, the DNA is TGCGCCAGCAGTTCCTCGACTAGCCGCTTCGTGGATGAGCAGTTCTTC. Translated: CASSSSTSRFVDEQFF.

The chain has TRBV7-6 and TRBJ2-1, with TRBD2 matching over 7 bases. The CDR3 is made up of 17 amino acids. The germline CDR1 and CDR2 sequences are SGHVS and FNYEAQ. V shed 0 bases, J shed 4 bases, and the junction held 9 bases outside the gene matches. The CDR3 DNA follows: TGTGCCAGCAGCTTAGCTTTGACGGCTAGCGGTTACAATGAGCAGTTCTTC. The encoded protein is CASSLALTASGYNEQFF.

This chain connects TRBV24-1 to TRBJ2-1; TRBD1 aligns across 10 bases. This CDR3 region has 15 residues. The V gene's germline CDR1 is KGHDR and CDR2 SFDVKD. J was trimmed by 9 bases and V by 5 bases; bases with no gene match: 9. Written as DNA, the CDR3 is TGTGCCACCAGTGTCCCCGGGACAGGGGTAGGTGAGCAGTTCTTC. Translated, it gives CATSVPGTGVGEQFF.

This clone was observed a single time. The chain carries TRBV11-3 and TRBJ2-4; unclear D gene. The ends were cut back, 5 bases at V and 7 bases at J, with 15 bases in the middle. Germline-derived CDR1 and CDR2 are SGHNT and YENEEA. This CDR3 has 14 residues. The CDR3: CASSQGGTRNIQYF. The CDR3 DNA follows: TGTGCCAGCAGCCAAGGCGGTACCCGCAACATTCAGTACTTC.

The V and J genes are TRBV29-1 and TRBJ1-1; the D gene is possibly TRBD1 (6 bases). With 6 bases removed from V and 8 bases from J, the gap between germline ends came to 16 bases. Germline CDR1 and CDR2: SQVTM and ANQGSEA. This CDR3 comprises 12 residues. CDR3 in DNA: TGCAGCGTCCAAGGGGGGGGAGGCGAAGCTTTCTTT. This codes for CSVQGGGGEAFF.